Sequencing of this T cell receptor (beta chain) was carried out in a study of neurological immune-mediated disorders. The cDNA was generated by 5'RACE with 10-nucleotide random UMIs. One entry per CDR3 protein results from TCRdb running MiXCR on the 5' RACE reads. The table records around 50,000 distinct CDR3 sequences, under 30% of them present only once. The table lists this clonotype with many counts. The germline V gene has CDR1 DFQATT and CDR2 SNEGSKA (reference sequence). Deletions cut 0 bases from V and 6 bases from J, with 11 bases between. The CDR3 length is 13 residues. The gene calls are TRBV20-1 and TRBJ1-1; TRBD1 is a possible D gene (5 bases). The origin of this receptor is a woman aged 70-85 years in good health. Sequencing was carried out using PBMCs. The CDR3 sequence: CSARDPGQPEAFF. For the CDR3, the DNA is TGCAGTGCTAGAGACCCGGGGCAGCCTGAAGCTTTCTTT.